These 30 T cell receptor beta chains were sequenced from one sample in a study of molecular identifiers for immune sequencing clone quantification. TCRdb used MiXCR to reprocess the PCR reads, holding one entry per CDR3 protein. The sample lists hundreds of thousands of distinct CDR3 sequences, 20% occurring once. The source material was naive CD8+ T cells from blood, with Jurkat cell RNA spiked in. Described subset: FACS-sorted CD8+CD4-CCR7+CD45RA+ naive T cells. These receptors came from a human donor in good health. Some libraries in this study had Jurkat cell RNA spiked in.

This clonotype has ten or more counts. This CDR3 reads CASSLRELSTDTQYF. The CDR3 DNA follows: TGTGCCAGCAGCTTACGGGAACTTAGCACAGATACGCAGTATTTT. The chain recombines TRBV13 with TRBJ2-3, with a tentative D call TRBD2 (5 bases). V was shortened by 2 bases and J by 0 bases, with 9 bases between the two germline ends. Germline assignment: CDR1 PRHDT and CDR2 FYEKMQ (reference sequence). This CDR3 contains 15 residues.

A remark on this clonotype: A much bigger clone sits one base away, suggesting this may be a read error. The chain couples TRBV6-5 to TRBJ2-1, with D uncertain. This CDR3 has 17 amino acids. Germline CDR1 reads MNHEY; CDR2 reads SVGAGI. The DNA for the CDR3 is TGTGCCAGCAGTTACATCCCAGGTCCCAAGTTAAACAATGAGCCGTTCTTC. Translated: CASSYIPGPKLNNEPFF.

This clonotype was seen a handful of times. This chain joins TRBV6-6 and TRBJ2-7; 11 nucleotides match TRBD2. CDR1 is MNHNY, CDR2 SVGAGI, per germline (reference sequence). The V gene end was trimmed by 2 bases and the J gene end by 4 bases; junction bases not matched to a gene: 22. The length of the CDR3 is 21 residues. The CDR3: CASSYITDLQRLAGMSYEQYF. The CDR3 bases are TGTGCCAGCAGTTACATAACAGACTTGCAGCGACTAGCGGGAATGTCTTACGAGCAGTACTTC.

This clonotype was seen a few times. The V call is TRBV4-3, the J call TRBJ2-4, with TRBD1 matching over 11 bases. CDR3 length: 21 residues. V gave up 0 bases and J gave up 0 bases; unmatched junction bases: 13. Germline CDR1 reads LGHNA; CDR2 reads YSLEER. CDR3 nucleotide sequence: TGCGCCAGCAGCCAAGAGGTTGGTCGAGGACAGGGGGCATTAGCCAAAAACATTCAGTACTTC. As protein: CASSQEVGRGQGALAKNIQYF.

This clonotype was detected many times. J is TRBJ2-1 and V is TRBV27; TRBD2 matches 13 bases. The CDR3 totals 16 residues. Losses at the gene ends were 5 bases for V and 2 bases for J; bases not matched to a gene: 3. CDR1 and CDR2 from the germline V gene are MNHEY and SMNVEV (reference sequence). The CDR3 nucleotides read TGTGCCAGCAGTGCCGGGACTAGCGGGGCCTACAATGAGCAGTTCTTC. This sequence encodes CASSAGTSGAYNEQFF.

This clonotype was observed a few times. The rearrangement links TRBV6-6 to TRBJ1-2; TRBD1 matches at 8 bases. With 1 base clipped from V and 1 base from J, the junction kept 14 bases outside the gene matches. CDR3 size: 19 residues. Germline CDR1 is MNHNY and CDR2 is SVGAGI (reference sequence). CDR3 loop: CASSYYLPGQAGLNYGYTF. CDR3 DNA: TGTGCCAGCAGTTACTATCTTCCGGGACAGGCGGGCCTTAACTATGGCTACACCTTC.

This clonotype was detected ten times or more. This chain joins TRBV13 and TRBJ2-1; D is perhaps TRBD1 (6 bases). V was trimmed by 5 bases and J by 4 bases, leaving 15 bases between them. The germline V gene encodes CDR1 PRHDT and CDR2 FYEKMQ (reference sequence). The CDR3 spans 15 residues. The CDR3 loop reads CASSETGFTYNEQFF. CDR3 DNA sequence: TGTGCCAGCAGCGAAACAGGGTTTACATACAATGAGCAGTTCTTC.

This clonotype was observed at least ten times. One junction end disagrees with the germline gene, perhaps due to a read error. The rearrangement links TRBV11-2 to TRBJ2-1; weak D call: TRBD2 (6 bases). Per germline, CDR1 SGHAT and CDR2 FQNNGV. The length of the CDR3 is 12 residues. This CDR3 reads CASSLEGHEQFF. CDR3 DNA sequence: TGCGCCAGCAGCTTGGAGGGCCATGAGCAGTTCTTC.

This clonotype was seen many times. This rearrangement joins TRBV4-1 to TRBJ2-3; 9 positions agree with TRBD2. Per the germline V gene, CDR1 is MGHRA and CDR2 is YSYEKL. V shed 1 base, J shed 5 bases, and the junction held 4 bases outside the gene matches. The CDR3 loop spans 15 amino acids. As DNA, the CDR3 is TGCGCCAGCAGCCAAGGAGCGGGAGGTAGAGATACGCAGTATTTT. It is translated as CASSQGAGGRDTQYF.

Remarks on this clonotype: A read error is possible here, since a much larger clone lies one base away. The chain has TRBV7-2 and TRBJ2-7, with D possibly being TRBD2 (6 bases). The length of the CDR3 is 13 residues. Looked up from germline, CDR1 is SGHTA and CDR2 is FQGNSA. The CDR3 sequence: CASKRTNSYGQYF. The CDR3 bases are TGTGCCAGCAAACGGACTAACTCCTACGGGCAGTACTTC. The variable domain in full, completed from reference TRBV7-2 and TRBJ2-7, reads GAGVSQSPSNKVTEKGKDVELRCDPISGHTALYWYRQSLGQGLEFLIYFQGNSAPDKSGLPSDRFSAERTGGSVSTLTIQRTQQEDSAVYLCASKRTNSYGQYFGPGTRLTVT.

This clonotype has a count of ten or more. This chain joins TRBV7-6 and TRBJ2-2; 8 nucleotides align to TRBD2. CDR1 SGHVS and CDR2 FNYEAQ come from the germline V gene. V trimming: 3 bases; J trimming: 4 bases; junction bases outside the gene matches: 4. This CDR3 spans 15 amino acids. The chain's CDR3 is CASSLLSGSTGELFF. The CDR3 bases are TGTGCCAGCAGCTTGCTCAGCGGGAGCACCGGGGAGCTGTTTTTT.

This clonotype has a count of ten or more. The CDR3: CAISEGASGKETQYF. DNA for the CDR3: TGTGCCATCAGTGAAGGCGCTAGCGGGAAAGAGACCCAGTACTTC. The chain combines TRBV10-3 with TRBJ2-5; TRBD2 matches 9 bases. The germline gives CDR1 ENHRY, CDR2 SYGVKD. After removal of 3 bases from V and 3 bases from J, the junction contained 5 bases not matched to a gene. The CDR3 runs 15 residues.

The table lists this clonotype with many counts. The chain couples TRBV7-9 to TRBJ2-5; D gene ambiguous. There are 13 residues in the CDR3. V gave up 2 bases and J gave up 5 bases, with 9 bases separating them. The germline gives CDR1 SEHNR, CDR2 FQNEAQ (reference sequence). CDR3 region: CASSLSRQETQYF. For the CDR3, the DNA is TGTGCCAGCAGCTTAAGTCGTCAGGAGACCCAGTACTTC.

This clonotype has at least ten counts. DNA of the CDR3: TGTGCCAGCATGTGGCTCACCACAGATACGCAGTATTTT. It is translated as CASMWLTTDTQYF. The gene calls are TRBV28 and TRBJ2-3; D gene ambiguous. Germline V lookup: CDR1 MDHEN, CDR2 SYDVKM. CDR3 length equals 13 residues. Trimming removed 7 bases from V and 2 bases from J, with 10 bases in between.

The chain combines TRBV20-1 with TRBJ2-7; perhaps D is TRBD1 or TRBD2 (6 bases each). CDR3 length equals 14 residues. The V and J ends lost 5 bases and 4 bases respectively, with 18 bases between them. Looked up from germline, CDR1 is DFQATT and CDR2 is SNEGSKA (reference sequence). The CDR3 nucleotides read TGCAGTGCTGTAGATAGGGGGGCGAGTTACGAGCAGTACTTC. Its translation is CSAVDRGASYEQYF.

Comments on this clonotype: One junction end does not reproduce the germline sequence, and a read error may be involved. The V call is TRBV6-2 or TRBV6-3, the J call TRBJ2-2; 11 bases match TRBD2. The CDR3 runs 17 residues. Germline-derived CDR1 and CDR2 are MNHEY and SVGEGT. In DNA, the CDR3 is TGTGGCAGCAGTTACGTCGGACTAGCGGGTTCTTATGGGGAGCTGTTTTTT. It specifies CGSSYVGLAGSYGELFF.

Turning to this clonotype: Since a much larger clone is just one base distant, this may be a read error. The gene calls are TRBV29-1 and TRBJ1-1; D ambiguous. Germline V gene data show CDR1 as SQVTM and CDR2 as ANQGSEA. With 7 bases removed from V and 7 bases from J, the gap between germline ends came to 13 bases. The CDR3 runs to 11 residues. The CDR3 DNA follows: TGCAGCGCCATAAGGTCGAGTGAAGCTTTCTTT. It encodes CSAIRSSEAFF.

This clonotype was detected a few times. A clone one base away is much larger, so this may be a read error. The rearrangement uses TRBV7-9 and TRBJ2-5; weak D call: TRBD1 (6 bases). Germline V gene data show CDR1 as SEHNR and CDR2 as FQNEAQ (reference sequence). The CDR3 totals 14 residues. The CDR3 bases are TGTGCCAGCAGCTTACGGGACAACCAAGAGACCCGGTACTTC. Protein product: CASSLRDNQETRYF.

This clonotype was seen many times. The rearrangement uses TRBV19 and TRBJ2-3; TRBD1 might be the D (7 bases). Germline CDR1 LNHDA, CDR2 SQIVND (reference sequence). V lost 3 bases, J lost 6 bases, and 10 bases lay in between. This CDR3 is 13 amino acids long. CDR3 region: CASSMQGGDTQYF. The CDR3 nucleotides read TGTGCCAGTAGTATGCAGGGGGGCGATACGCAGTATTTT.

As for this clonotype: This clone may be a read error of a much larger clone one base away. The rearrangement uses TRBV27 and TRBJ2-3; D gene ambiguous. The germline V and J ends were trimmed by 8 bases and 5 bases, with 11 bases remaining between them. Germline V gives CDR1 MNHEY, CDR2 SMNVEV (reference sequence). This CDR3 has 12 amino acids. The CDR3 loop is CASGERLDTQYF. The CDR3 DNA follows: TGTGCCAGCGGAGAAAGACTAGATACGCAGTATTTT.

This clonotype came up many times. J is TRBJ1-1 and V is TRBV12-3 or TRBV12-4; a weak D match, TRBD1 (5 bases). This CDR3 has 11 residues. Trimming removed 10 bases at V and 6 bases at J, with 12 bases between. This chain's CDR3 is CATRGGAEAFF. CDR3 in DNA: TGTGCCACGCGGGGGGGAGCTGAAGCTTTCTTT.

This clonotype was recorded many times. This chain connects TRBV24-1 to TRBJ2-1; D gene ambiguous. Deletions cut 0 bases from V and 5 bases from J, with 7 bases between. Germline-derived CDR1 and CDR2 are KGHDR and SFDVKD. The CDR3 contains 14 residues. Here the CDR3 reads CATSDLGSNNEQFF. CDR3 sequence (DNA): TGTGCCACCAGTGATTTGGGCAGCAACAATGAGCAGTTCTTC.

A note on this clonotype: The junction departs from germline at one end; a sequencing error may be responsible. The rearrangement joins TRBV7-9 to TRBJ2-3; the match to TRBD2 covers 8 bases. This CDR3 has 16 residues. Germline values: CDR1 SEHNR, CDR2 FQNEAQ (reference sequence). The CDR3 DNA follows: TGTGCCAGCAGCTTTCACGGGAGGGCGGTGGCAGATACGCCGTATTTT. This codes for CASSFHGRAVADTPYF.

This clonotype was recorded many times. The J gene is TRBJ1-1, the V gene TRBV5-1; perhaps TRBD1 as D (5 bases). Germline V CDR1 and CDR2: SGHRS, YFSETQ. Trimming left V 4 bases short and J 0 bases short, with 10 bases between. CDR3 length: 14 residues. The CDR3 protein is CASSPGLMNTEAFF. The CDR3 DNA follows: TGCGCCAGCAGCCCAGGGTTAATGAACACTGAAGCTTTCTTT.

This rearrangement joins TRBV19 to TRBJ2-3; TRBD2 agrees at 14 bases. CDR3 size: 16 residues. Trimming removed 3 bases from V and 4 bases from J; junction bases left unmatched: 3. Germline V gene lookup returns CDR1 LNHDA and CDR2 SQIVND (reference sequence). This chain's CDR3 is CASSIQTSGGADTQYF. For the CDR3, the DNA is TGTGCCAGTAGTATTCAGACTAGCGGGGGGGCAGATACGCAGTATTTT.

This clonotype has at least ten counts. CDR3 in amino acids: CASSFSGGAYSDTQYF. In DNA form, the CDR3 reads TGTGCCAGCAGCTTTAGCGGGGGGGCCTATTCAGATACGCAGTATTTT. The genes are TRBV7-2 and TRBJ2-3; 11 nucleotides match TRBD2. J lost 4 bases, V lost 3 bases, and 6 bases had no gene match. This CDR3 is 16 amino acids long. CDR1 and CDR2 (germline): SGHTA, FQGNSA.

This clonotype has only a few counts. The chain uses TRBV20-1 and TRBJ2-7, with TRBD1 matching 11 bases. The CDR3 has 15 residues. CDR1 is DFQATT, CDR2 SNEGSKA, per germline (reference sequence). After removal of 0 bases from V and 3 bases from J, the junction contained 4 bases not matched to a gene. The CDR3 is CSARDLDRGLYEQYF. Here the CDR3 DNA reads TGCAGTGCTAGAGACCTGGACAGGGGGCTCTACGAGCAGTACTTC.

This clonotype showed up just a few times. The chain has TRBV7-9 and TRBJ2-7; weak D call: TRBD2 (6 bases). The CDR3 runs 14 residues. Germline V gene lookup returns CDR1 SEHNR and CDR2 FQNEAQ (reference sequence). Between the trimmed V and J ends, which lost 5 bases and 3 bases, there was a span of 14 bases. CDR3: CASSPRRVGYEQYF. For the CDR3, the DNA is TGTGCCAGCAGCCCGCGGAGGGTTGGCTACGAGCAGTACTTC.

This clonotype was picked up many times. DNA for the CDR3: TGTGCCAGCAGCTCAAGTGGGAGACTGCCTGGGTACGAGCAGTACTTC. Its protein is CASSSSGRLPGYEQYF. J is TRBJ2-7 and V is TRBV7-8, with a weak D call TRBD2 (5 bases). CDR3 size: 16 residues. Germline CDR1 and CDR2: SGHVS and FQNEAQ. Trimming took 4 bases from V and 4 from J, leaving 20 bases between them.

Comment on this clonotype: The conserved closing phenylalanine or tryptophan is absent in this CDR3, likely reflecting a read error. This sequence joins TRBV6-5 and TRBJ2-7, with 11 positions matching TRBD1. The CDR3 is 15 amino acids. Germline CDR1 is MNHEY and CDR2 is SVGAGI. CDR3 sequence (DNA): TGTGCCAGCGGTTACGGGGACAGGGGGACCTACGAGCAGTACTCC. This encodes CASGYGDRGTYEQYS.